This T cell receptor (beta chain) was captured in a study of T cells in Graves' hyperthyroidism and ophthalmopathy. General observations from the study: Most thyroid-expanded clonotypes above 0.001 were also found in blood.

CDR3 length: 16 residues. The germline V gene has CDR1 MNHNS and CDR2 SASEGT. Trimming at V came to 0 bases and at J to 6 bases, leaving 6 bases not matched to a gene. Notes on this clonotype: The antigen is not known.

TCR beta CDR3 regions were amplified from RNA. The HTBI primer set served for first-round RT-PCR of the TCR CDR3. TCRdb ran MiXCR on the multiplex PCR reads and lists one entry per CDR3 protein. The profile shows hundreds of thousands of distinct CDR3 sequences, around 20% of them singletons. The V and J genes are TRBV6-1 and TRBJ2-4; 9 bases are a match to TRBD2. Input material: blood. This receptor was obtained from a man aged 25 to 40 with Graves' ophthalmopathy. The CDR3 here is CASSEAIAGVVNIQYF. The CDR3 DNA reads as TGTGCCAGCAGTGAAGCCATAGCGGGAGTGGTAAACATTCAGTACTTC.